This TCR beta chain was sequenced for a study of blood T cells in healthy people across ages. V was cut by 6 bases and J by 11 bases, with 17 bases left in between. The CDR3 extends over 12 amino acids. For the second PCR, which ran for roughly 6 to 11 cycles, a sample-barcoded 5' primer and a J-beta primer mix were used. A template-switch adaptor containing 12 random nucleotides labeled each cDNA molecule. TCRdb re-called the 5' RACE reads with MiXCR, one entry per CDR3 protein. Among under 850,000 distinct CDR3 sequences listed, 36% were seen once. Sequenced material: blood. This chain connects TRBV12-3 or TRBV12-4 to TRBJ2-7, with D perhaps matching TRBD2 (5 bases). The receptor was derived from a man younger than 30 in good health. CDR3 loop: CASRAEGISEYF. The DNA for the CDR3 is TGTGCCAGCAGGGCCGAGGGTATTTCCGAGTACTTC.